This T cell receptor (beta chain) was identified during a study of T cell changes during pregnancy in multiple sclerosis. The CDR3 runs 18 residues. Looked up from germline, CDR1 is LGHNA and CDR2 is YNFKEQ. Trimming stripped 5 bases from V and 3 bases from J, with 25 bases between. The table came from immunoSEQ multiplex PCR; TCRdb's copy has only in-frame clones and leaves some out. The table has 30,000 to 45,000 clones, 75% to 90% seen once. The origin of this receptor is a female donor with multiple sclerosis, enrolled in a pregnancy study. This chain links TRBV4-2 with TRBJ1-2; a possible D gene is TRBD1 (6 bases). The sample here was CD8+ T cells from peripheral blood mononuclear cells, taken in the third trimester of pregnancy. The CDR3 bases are TGTGCCAGCAGCTTTATTGAGGGACAAGCCCTAAATCACTATGGCTACACCTTC. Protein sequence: CASSFIEGQALNHYGYTF.